The 28 T cell receptor beta chains below were found in one sample sequenced in a study of T cells after yellow fever vaccination. TCRdb processed the 5' RACE reads anew with MiXCR; each CDR3 protein has one entry. The sample shows a few hundred thousand distinct CDR3 sequences, roughly a sixth of them seen only once. Sequences were derived from PBMCs, sampled roughly 5 days after the first yellow fever vaccination. The receptors were gathered from a man aged 18-30 years who received the YFV17D yellow fever vaccine.

The rearrangement joins TRBV7-2 to TRBJ1-6; unclear D gene. V was clipped by 3 bases and J by 0 bases, with 9 bases between them. The CDR3 totals 16 residues. Germline V CDR1 and CDR2: SGHTA, FQGNSA. CDR3 residues: CASSLFGSSYNSPLHF. CDR3 in DNA: TGTGCCAGCAGCTTGTTCGGGAGCTCCTATAATTCACCCCTCCACTTT.

The rearrangement links TRBV10-3 to TRBJ2-7; weak D call: TRBD2 (5 bases). Germline V gene data show CDR1 as ENHRY and CDR2 as SYGVKD. The V end was cut by 8 bases, the J end by 3 bases, with 8 bases between. The CDR3 runs to 11 residues. CDR3 coding DNA: TGTGCCATCGCGGGTGACTACGAGCAGTACTTC. Translating gives CAIAGDYEQYF.

This clonotype was seen a handful of times. The V call is TRBV4-2, the J call TRBJ2-5; 11 bases are shared with TRBD2. This CDR3 contains 15 residues. V was clipped by 6 bases and J by 5 bases; unmatched bases: 8. Germline V gives CDR1 LGHNA, CDR2 YNFKEQ. CDR3 residues: CASRVGLAVGETQYF. In DNA, the CDR3 is TGTGCCAGCAGGGTGGGACTAGCGGTCGGGGAGACCCAGTACTTC.

This clonotype has more than one count but fewer than ten. V usage is TRBV7-9 and J usage is TRBJ1-1; D gene unclear. The CDR3 spans 16 residues. The V end was cut by 2 bases, the J end by 4 bases, with 17 bases between. The germline CDR1 and CDR2 sequences are SEHNR and FQNEAQ (reference sequence). The CDR3, as DNA: TGTGCCAGCAGCTTAATAATCGCGGGAAAAGGCACTGAAGCTTTCTTT. As protein: CASSLIIAGKGTEAFF.

The V call is TRBV9, the J call TRBJ1-3; 7 nucleotides agree with TRBD1. This CDR3 region has 16 residues. Trimming cost V 4 bases and J 2 bases; bases outside gene matches: 9. Germline loops: CDR1 SGDLS, CDR2 YYNGEE. This CDR3 reads CASSLALDRAGNTIYF. DNA for the CDR3: TGTGCCAGCAGCTTAGCCCTTGACAGGGCTGGAAACACCATATATTTT.

This clonotype was picked up many times. V usage is TRBV7-2 and J usage is TRBJ2-7; possible D gene TRBD1, 6 bases. Trimming removed 8 bases at V and 3 bases at J, with 11 bases between. The CDR3 sequence is 12 residues long. The V gene's germline CDR1 is SGHTA and CDR2 FQGNSA. This CDR3 is CASGTWGYEQYF. Written as DNA, the CDR3 is TGTGCCAGCGGGACATGGGGCTACGAGCAGTACTTC.

The chain combines TRBV29-1 with TRBJ1-1; no reliable D call. Germline V gene sequence: CDR1 SQVTM, CDR2 ANQGSEA. V was trimmed by 4 bases and J by 6 bases, leaving 18 bases between them. The length of the CDR3 is 14 residues. CDR3 DNA sequence: TGCAGCGTTGCGAGTCTCGGATTGGCGGCTGAAGCTTTCTTT. This codes for CSVASLGLAAEAFF.

This clonotype was counted a few times. V is TRBV28 and J is TRBJ1-1; possibly TRBD1 for D (5 bases). V lost 8 bases, J lost 3 bases, and 10 bases lay in between. The CDR3 contains 12 residues. Germline CDR1 reads MDHEN; CDR2 reads SYDVKM. Written as DNA, the CDR3 is TGTGCCAGCGCGCGGGGCTACACTGAAGCTTTCTTT. This translates into CASARGYTEAFF.

The CDR3 sequence is CASDNNEQFF. CDR3 sequence (DNA): TGTGCCAGCGACAACAATGAGCAGTTCTTC. The rearrangement uses TRBV2 and TRBJ2-1; no firm D call. CDR3 size: 10 residues. The V gene lost 8 bases and the J gene lost 5 bases, with 4 bases spanning the gap. Germline CDR1 SNHLY, CDR2 FYNNEI.

Many counts were recorded for this clonotype. The chain combines TRBV5-1 with TRBJ2-3; D possibly matches TRBD1 or TRBD2 (6 bases each). V dropped 2 bases and J dropped 0 bases, with 7 bases sitting between them. Germline CDR1 and CDR2: SGHRS and YFSETQ. The CDR3 is 14 residues long. The CDR3 sequence is CASSFGGSTDTQYF. The CDR3 DNA follows: TGCGCCAGCAGCTTCGGGGGCAGCACAGATACGCAGTATTTT.

This clonotype has only a few counts. This sequence joins TRBV5-1 and TRBJ2-5, with 7 bases that match TRBD2. Trimming removed 4 bases from V and 5 bases from J; junction bases left unmatched: 14. The CDR3 spans 16 residues. Germline lookup yields CDR1 SGHRS and CDR2 YFSETQ. Here the CDR3 reads CASSGTFDGTTETQYF. CDR3 DNA sequence: TGCGCCAGCAGCGGCACCTTCGACGGGACTACCGAGACCCAGTACTTC.

This clonotype appeared a few times. The chain carries TRBV10-3 and TRBJ1-3; possibly TRBD1 for D (6 bases). CDR1 and CDR2 from the germline V gene are ENHRY and SYGVKD. This CDR3 spans 18 amino acids. V was clipped by 3 bases and J by 2 bases, with 20 bases between them. The CDR3 bases are TGTGCCATCAGTGATCCCGGGGGCGGCAGGGACCCTGGAAACACCATATATTTT. As protein: CAISDPGGGRDPGNTIYF.

The chain has TRBV10-3 and TRBJ1-2; D is undetermined. V was clipped by 3 bases and J by 4 bases, with 12 bases between them. Germline CDR1 reads ENHRY; CDR2 reads SYGVKD. CDR3 length: 14 residues. The CDR3 DNA reads TGTGCCATCAGTGAAAGAAACGGCATCTATGGCTACACCTTC. Encoded protein: CAISERNGIYGYTF.

This clonotype was counted only a few times. V and J are TRBV12-3 or TRBV12-4 and TRBJ1-1; tentatively, D is TRBD1 (5 bases). The CDR3 spans 12 residues. V was shortened by 2 bases and J by 10 bases, with 11 bases between the two germline ends. DNA for the CDR3: TGTGCCAGCAGTTTACTTGGGGGGGGAGCTTTCTTT. Translation gives CASSLLGGGAFF.

This clonotype was counted only a few times. CDR3 amino acids: CASSLDREYQETQYF. In DNA, the CDR3 is TGTGCCAGCAGCTTGGACCGAGAGTACCAAGAGACCCAGTACTTC. The chain joins TRBV7-9 to TRBJ2-5; D is undetermined. The germline V gene encodes CDR1 SEHNR and CDR2 FQNEAQ (reference sequence). Trimming left V 3 bases short and J 0 bases short, with 11 bases between. The CDR3 loop spans 15 amino acids.

The chain uses TRBV4-2 and TRBJ2-3; weak D call: TRBD2 (5 bases). Germline assignment: CDR1 LGHNA and CDR2 YNFKEQ. The CDR3 runs 14 residues. Trimming cost V 1 base and J 5 bases, with 10 bases left between them. CDR3 DNA sequence: TGTGCCAGCAGCCAAGGGTCCGGGGAAGATACGCAGTATTTT. Its protein product is CASSQGSGEDTQYF.

The chain combines TRBV6-5 with TRBJ1-1; the D is unclear. Germline V gene sequence: CDR1 MNHEY, CDR2 SVGAGI. V was cut by 1 base and J by 1 base, with 7 bases left in between. This CDR3 has 14 amino acids. CDR3 residues: CASSYWASNTEAFF. CDR3 sequence (DNA): TGTGCCAGCAGTTACTGGGCATCGAACACTGAAGCTTTCTTT.

The chain couples TRBV2 to TRBJ1-5; no clear D gene. The CDR3 covers 12 residues. Germline CDR1 reads SNHLY; CDR2 reads FYNNEI. Deletions cut 5 bases from V and 7 bases from J, with 9 bases between. The CDR3 here is CASSRLIQPQHF. In nucleotides, the CDR3 is TGTGCCAGCAGTCGACTCATCCAGCCCCAGCATTTT. Full variable domain (remainder filled in from reference TRBV2 and TRBJ1-5): EPEVTQTPSHQVTQMGQEVILRCVPISNHLYFYWYRQILGQKVEFLVSFYNNEISEKSEIFDDQFSVERPDGSNFTLKIRSTKLEDSAMYFCASSRLIQPQHFGDGTRLSIL.

The chain employs TRBV4-1 and TRBJ2-5; D might be TRBD2 (6 bases). V gave up 0 bases and J gave up 5 bases, with 10 bases separating them. Germline CDR1 is MGHRA and CDR2 is YSYEKL. The CDR3 runs to 14 residues. For the CDR3, the DNA is TGCGCCAGCAGCCAAGATCCTAGCGTGGAGACCCAGTACTTC. As protein: CASSQDPSVETQYF.

This clonotype was found a few times. The J gene is TRBJ2-3, the V gene TRBV5-1; 10 bases are a match to TRBD1. The V gene's germline CDR1 is SGHRS and CDR2 YFSETQ. CDR3 length equals 16 residues. With 3 bases clipped from V and 0 bases from J, the junction kept 4 bases outside the gene matches. In DNA form, the CDR3 reads TGCGCCAGCAGCTCTTGGGACAGGGGTAGCACAGATACGCAGTATTTT. Its protein product is CASSSWDRGSTDTQYF.

This clonotype came up many times. The chain links TRBV29-1 to TRBJ2-7; 11 nucleotides match TRBD1. The CDR3 consists of 18 residues. V lost 7 bases to trimming and J lost 3 bases; unmatched junction nucleotides: 20. The V gene's germline CDR1 is SQVTM and CDR2 ANQGSEA. The CDR3 coding sequence is TGCAGCGGGGGGGACAGGGGGTCGCCCCCTTTGTCCAACTACGAGCAGTACGTC. Encoded protein: CSGGDRGSPPLSNYEQYV.

There are a few counts of this clonotype. V gene TRBV19 combines with J gene TRBJ1-6; D is uncertain. Deletions cut 1 base from V and 12 bases from J, with 10 bases between. From germline, CDR1 is LNHDA and CDR2 SQIVND (reference sequence). The CDR3 runs to 13 residues. The CDR3 DNA sequence: TGTGCCAGTAGTATAGTCGGAGGAAAACCCCTCCACTTT. Translated, it gives CASSIVGGKPLHF.

Ten or more counts support this clonotype. CDR3 amino acids: CASSLGVTGIYEQYV. Written as DNA, the CDR3 is TGTGCCAGCAGCTTAGGGGTGACAGGGATCTACGAGCAGTACGTC. The chain joins TRBV7-2 to TRBJ2-7; 7 bases are shared with TRBD1. The CDR3 consists of 15 residues. J was trimmed by 3 bases and V by 1 base; bases with no gene match: 6. The germline V gene encodes CDR1 SGHTA and CDR2 FQGNSA.

V and J are TRBV19 and TRBJ1-2; 10 bases agree with TRBD1. Trimming removed 5 bases from V and 3 bases from J; junction bases left unmatched: 6. The CDR3 consists of 15 residues. Germline assignment: CDR1 LNHDA and CDR2 SQIVND (reference sequence). This CDR3 reads CASSVPDRGDYGYTF. As DNA, the CDR3 is TGTGCCAGTAGTGTCCCGGACAGGGGGGACTATGGCTACACCTTC. Full variable domain (missing parts from reference TRBV19 and TRBJ1-2): DGGITQSPKYLFRKEGQNVTLSCEQNLNHDAMYWYRQDPGQGLRLIYYSQIVNDFQKGDIAEGYSVSREKKESFPLTVTSAQKNPTAFYLCASSVPDRGDYGYTFGSGTRLTVV.

The chain links TRBV9 to TRBJ2-5, with TRBD2 matching 7 bases. Per germline, CDR1 SGDLS and CDR2 YYNGEE. V trimming: 4 bases; J trimming: 5 bases; junction bases outside the gene matches: 14. CDR3 size: 16 residues. CDR3 nucleotides: TGTGCCAGCAGCCCCGATGTGGGGGGGTCGAAGGAGACCCAGTACTTC. It translates to CASSPDVGGSKETQYF. Full variable domain (rest looked up from reference TRBV9 and TRBJ2-5): DSGVTQTPKHLITATGQRVTLRCSPRSGDLSVYWYQQSLDQGLQFLIQYYNGEERAKGNILERFSAQQFPDLHSELNLSSLELGDSALYFCASSPDVGGSKETQYFGPGTRLLVL.

The chain employs TRBV5-1 and TRBJ2-7, with D unclear. This CDR3 is 15 amino acids long. The V gene's germline CDR1 is SGHRS and CDR2 YFSETQ. Trimming stripped 4 bases from V and 0 bases from J, with 14 bases between. DNA for the CDR3: TGCGCCAGCAGCAACGAACCCCGGGCCTCCTACGAGCAGTACTTC. The encoded protein is CASSNEPRASYEQYF.

The rearrangement uses TRBV4-3 and TRBJ2-1, with 7 bases fitting TRBD2. The V gene's germline CDR1 is LGHNA and CDR2 YSLEER. Trimming cost V 0 bases and J 2 bases; bases outside gene matches: 4. The CDR3 loop spans 16 amino acids. The CDR3 sequence: CASSQDLGGAYNEQFF. CDR3 DNA sequence: TGCGCCAGCAGCCAAGATCTGGGGGGGGCCTACAATGAGCAGTTCTTC.

This sequence joins TRBV7-9 and TRBJ2-5; D perhaps matches TRBD1 (6 bases). The germline gives CDR1 SEHNR, CDR2 FQNEAQ (reference sequence). Trimming removed 6 bases at V and 1 base at J, with 15 bases between. The CDR3 is 15 residues long. The CDR3 loop reads CASSDFTGTQETQYF. As DNA, the CDR3 is TGTGCCAGCAGTGATTTTACAGGGACCCAAGAGACCCAGTACTTC.